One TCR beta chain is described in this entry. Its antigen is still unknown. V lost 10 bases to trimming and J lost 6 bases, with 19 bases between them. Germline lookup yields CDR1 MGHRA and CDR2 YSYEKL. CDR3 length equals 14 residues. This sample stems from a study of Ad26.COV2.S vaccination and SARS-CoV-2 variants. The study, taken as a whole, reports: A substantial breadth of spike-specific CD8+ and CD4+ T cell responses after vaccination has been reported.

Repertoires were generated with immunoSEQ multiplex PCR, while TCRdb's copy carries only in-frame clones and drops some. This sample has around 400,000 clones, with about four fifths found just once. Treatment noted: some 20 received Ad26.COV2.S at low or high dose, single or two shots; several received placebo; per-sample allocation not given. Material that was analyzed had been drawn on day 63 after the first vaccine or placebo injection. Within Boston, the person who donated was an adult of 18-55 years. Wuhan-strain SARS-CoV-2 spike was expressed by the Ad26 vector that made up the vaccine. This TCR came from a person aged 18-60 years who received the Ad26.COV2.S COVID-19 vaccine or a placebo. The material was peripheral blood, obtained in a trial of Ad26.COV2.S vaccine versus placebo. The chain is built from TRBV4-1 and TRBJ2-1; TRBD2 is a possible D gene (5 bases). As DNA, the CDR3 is TGCGCCACCATTATTCTGGGGAGTTTCAATGAGCAGTTCTTC. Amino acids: CATIILGSFNEQFF.